One and the same sample provided the 13 T cell receptor beta chains below, sequenced in a study of T cell repertoires in cytomegalovirus infection (dated by TCRdb to between 2018 and 2021). Sequencing used an Illumina HiSeq 1500. Clones were called with MiXCR by TCRdb after fastp trimmed the public reads at Q25, and only in-frame beta chains were retained. A single entry per CDR3 protein holds the most common genes and DNA from its merged rows. The table for this sample lists approximately 750,000 distinct CDR3 sequences; about 40% of them were counted only once. In total, the top ten clones hold more than 2.5% of the sample. The sequencing input was PBMCs. The origin of the receptors is a human donor in good health (CMV status not recorded). Some clones in this sample may be carry-over from other donors' samples.

With regard to this clonotype: One junction end disagrees with the germline gene, perhaps due to a read error. V gene TRBV7-7 combines with J gene TRBJ2-2; 9 bases match TRBD2. In germline, CDR1 is SSHAT, CDR2 FNYEAQ (reference sequence). The CDR3 spans 15 residues. CDR3 nucleotides: TGTGCTAGCAGCTCCCTAGCGGGGACCACCGGGGAGCTGTTTTTT. Translation gives CASSSLAGTTGELFF.

This clonotype was detected only a few times. The genes are TRBV28 and TRBJ1-1; no definite D call. Trimming took off 5 bases at V and 10 bases at J, with 11 bases between the two ends. CDR1 is MDHEN, CDR2 SYDVKM, per germline. The length of the CDR3 is 11 residues. The DNA of the CDR3 is TGTGCCAGCAGTCGAGTAACAAGAGCTTTCTTT. Amino acids: CASSRVTRAFF.

The genes are TRBV4-1 and TRBJ2-7; D tentatively reads TRBD1 or TRBD2 (7 bases each). V lost 1 base and J lost 3, with 13 bases in between. This CDR3 contains 15 residues. The germline V gene has CDR1 MGHRA and CDR2 YSYEKL. The CDR3 region is CASSQGQGLLYEQYF. The CDR3 DNA follows: TGCGCCAGCAGCCAAGGACAGGGACTACTCTACGAGCAGTACTTC.

CDR3 sequence (DNA): TGTGCCAGCAGCCACGACGGCCGGGGGGGCCTGACAGATACGCAGTATTTT. Protein: CASSHDGRGGLTDTQYF. V gene TRBV3-1 combines with J gene TRBJ2-3, with TRBD2 identical over 8 bases. J was trimmed by 3 bases and V by 3 bases; bases with no gene match: 11. The length of the CDR3 is 17 residues. The germline V gene has CDR1 LGHDT and CDR2 YNNKEL (reference sequence).

A few counts support this clonotype. The V and J genes are TRBV18 and TRBJ1-2; 9 bases fit TRBD1. This CDR3 is built from 14 residues. J lost 5 bases, V lost 6 bases, and 7 bases had no gene match. CDR1 KGHSH and CDR2 LQKENI come from the germline V gene. DNA of the CDR3: TGTGCCAGCTCGCCGGCGGGACAGGGATATGGCTACACCTTC. Translation: CASSPAGQGYGYTF.

In its sample, this clonotype was seen a few times. The chain uses TRBV12-3 or TRBV12-4 and TRBJ2-1; D might be TRBD2 (5 bases). V lost 8 bases and J 3 bases, leaving 8 bases between the germline ends. The CDR3 loop spans 12 amino acids. CDR3 sequence (DNA): TGTGCCAGCGGCCGGGACTACAATGAGCAGTTCTTC. It codes for CASGRDYNEQFF.

The CDR3 DNA reads as TGTGCCATCAGGCCCTCAGGGATAAGCTATGGCTACACCTTC. This gives the protein CAIRPSGISYGYTF. V is TRBV10-3 and J is TRBJ1-2; possibly TRBD1 for D (5 bases). V gave up 6 bases and J gave up 4 bases, with 15 bases separating them. Germline V CDR1 and CDR2: ENHRY, SYGVKD. This CDR3 has 14 amino acids.

The rearrangement uses TRBV6-6 and TRBJ1-5, with D possibly TRBD1 on 5 matching bases. The germline CDR1 and CDR2 sequences are MNHNY and SVGAGI (reference sequence). CDR3 size: 16 residues. The V end lost 2 bases, the J end lost 7 bases, and 18 bases lay between the germline ends. The CDR3, as DNA: TGTGCCAGCAGTTACGGGGCCTCATTGGCGGGCCAGCCCCAGCATTTT. It translates to CASSYGASLAGQPQHF.

As regards this clonotype: A much larger clonotype is one base distant, so this may be a read error. The chain recombines TRBV7-2 with TRBJ2-1; 7 bases line up with TRBD2. Per the germline V gene, CDR1 is SGHTA and CDR2 is FQGNSA. This CDR3 is 15 amino acids long. The CDR3 DNA is TGTGCCAGCAACCTAGCGGTCCGCTCCTACAATGGGCAGTTCTTC. It yields the protein CASNLAVRSYNGQFF.

This clonotype appeared a single time. J is TRBJ2-7 and V is TRBV6-2 or TRBV6-3; the D is unclear. The CDR3 runs to 19 residues. Trimming took off 3 bases at V and 3 bases at J, with 27 bases between the two ends. Germline CDR1 is MNHEY and CDR2 is SVGEGT. The CDR3 sequence is CASSYNPSKGGGTIYEQYF. For the CDR3, the DNA is TGTGCCAGCAGTTATAACCCCTCCAAGGGCGGCGGAACGATCTACGAGCAGTACTTC.

In regard to this clonotype: An end of the junction does not agree with germline; a read error may underlie this. CDR3 DNA sequence: TGCAGCGTTGCCGGACAGGCGGATGGCTACAACTTC. Translation: CSVAGQADGYNF. This chain joins TRBV29-1 and TRBJ1-2; 7 bases match TRBD1. The CDR3 is made up of 12 amino acids. CDR1 and CDR2 (germline): SQVTM, ANQGSEA.

The V gene is TRBV20-1, the J gene TRBJ2-5; D uncertain. The germline V gene has CDR1 DFQATT and CDR2 SNEGSKA (reference sequence). Trimming removed 2 bases at V and 5 bases at J, with 12 bases between. The CDR3 contains 13 residues. In nucleotides, the CDR3 is TGCAGTGCTAGATGGTCGGACGGGGAGACCCAGTACTTC. Its translation: CSARWSDGETQYF.

This clonotype was seen a few times. This chain uses TRBV11-2 with TRBJ1-5; the D is unclear. This CDR3 has 15 amino acids. The V gene's germline CDR1 is SGHAT and CDR2 FQNNGV. The V end lost 0 bases, the J end lost 4 bases, and 10 bases lay between the germline ends. The CDR3 protein is CASSLEPSMNQPQHF. CDR3 nucleotide sequence: TGTGCCAGCAGCTTAGAGCCTTCCATGAATCAGCCCCAGCATTTT.